Listed here are 8 T cell receptor beta chains from one sample, sequenced in a study of T cells in Graves' hyperthyroidism and ophthalmopathy. Template material for amplifying TCR beta CDR3 regions consisted of RNA transcripts. The HTBI primer set served for first-round RT-PCR of the TCR CDR3. TCRdb redid the calling of the multiplex PCR reads with MiXCR, one entry per CDR3 protein. The sample comprises roughly 420,000 distinct CDR3 sequences, around 14% of which are singletons, and 13% to 15% rests with the top ten. The sample consisted of blood. All receptors derive from a woman younger than 30 with Graves' hyperthyroidism.

This chain connects TRBV14 to TRBJ2-7, with TRBD2 matching over 7 bases. Germline V CDR1 and CDR2: SGHDN, FVKESK. This CDR3 comprises 15 residues. The V and J ends lost 3 bases and 3 bases, in that order; junction bases with no gene match: 8. The CDR3 DNA reads as TGTGCCAGCAGCCAGGGACTACCCCGGCTCTACGAGCAGTACTTC. This codes for CASSQGLPRLYEQYF.

V is TRBV9 and J is TRBJ2-2; possibly TRBD2 for D (6 bases). The CDR3 is 13 residues long. CDR1 and CDR2 from the germline V gene are SGDLS and YYNGEE. Trimming took off 5 bases at V and 6 bases at J, with 11 bases between the two ends. DNA of the CDR3: TGTGCCAGCAGGGGAGGCGGGGCCGGGGAGCTGTTTTTT. Translation gives CASRGGGAGELFF.

A few counts support this clonotype. The rearrangement links TRBV27 to TRBJ1-3; TRBD1 aligns across 7 bases. V was pared by 0 bases and J by 4 bases, with 3 bases of the junction left unmatched. Germline V CDR1 and CDR2: MNHEY, SMNVEV (reference sequence). The CDR3 has 15 amino acids. CDR3 nucleotides: TGTGCCAGCAGTTTATCGGCGGGACAGGGAAACACCATATATTTT. Translation: CASSLSAGQGNTIYF.

This clonotype has at least ten counts. This chain joins TRBV6-2 or TRBV6-3 and TRBJ1-5; TRBD1 agrees at 7 bases. Germline CDR1 and CDR2: MNHEY and SVGEGT. After removal of 8 bases from V and 3 bases from J, the junction contained 7 bases not matched to a gene. The CDR3 is 14 residues long. CDR3 bases: TGTGCCAGCGGAACACAGGGGAACAATCAGCCCCAGCATTTT. Amino acid sequence: CASGTQGNNQPQHF.

This clonotype has a handful of counts. The chain combines TRBV5-6 with TRBJ2-7, with 7 bases that match TRBD1. The CDR3 spans 14 residues. Germline V gene sequence: CDR1 SGHDT, CDR2 YYEEEE. Trimming removed 2 bases from V and 3 bases from J; junction bases left unmatched: 5. DNA of the CDR3: TGTGCCAGCAGCTTCAGTTGGGACAGCTACGAGCAGTACTTC. It is translated as CASSFSWDSYEQYF.

V gene TRBV4-2 combines with J gene TRBJ1-6, with D hard to call. The CDR3 sequence is 16 residues long. Trimming pared 6 bases from V and 7 bases from J, leaving 19 bases between. Germline V lookup: CDR1 LGHNA, CDR2 YNFKEQ. The CDR3 nucleotides read TGTGCCAGCAGTTCGGGCGGGGTAGTGGGGAATTCACCCCTCCACTTT. Translating it yields CASSSGGVVGNSPLHF.

This clonotype has more than one count but fewer than ten. The chain uses TRBV4-2 and TRBJ2-1, with D perhaps TRBD1 or TRBD2 (5 bases each). Germline assignment: CDR1 LGHNA and CDR2 YNFKEQ. V lost 0 bases, J lost 5 bases, and 14 bases lay in between. There are 16 residues in the CDR3. The CDR3 coding sequence is TGTGCCAGCAGCCAAGATAAGACGGGACGCAACAATGAGCAGTTCTTC. Encoded protein: CASSQDKTGRNNEQFF.

This clonotype was observed a few times. V and J are TRBV6-5 and TRBJ2-1; 10 nucleotides align to TRBD2. CDR1 is MNHEY, CDR2 SVGAGI, per germline. The length of the CDR3 is 16 residues. Trimming removed 2 bases from V and 7 bases from J; junction bases left unmatched: 8. The CDR3 nucleotides are TGTGCCAGCAGTTACCGATACATACTAGCGGGGAATGAGCAGTTCTTC. Encoded protein: CASSYRYILAGNEQFF.